Below, 23 T cell receptor beta chains from the same sample are listed, as sequenced in a study of patients and donors after allogeneic stem cell transplantation. Via MiXCR, TCRdb re-called the RT-PCR reads, giving one row per CDR3 protein. The profile shows about 960,000 distinct CDR3 sequences, more than 15% of them singletons. Sample: blood, either unsorted or a sorted T cell fraction (not recorded which). All receptors derive from a human donor who was either an allogeneic HSCT recipient or a stem cell or donor lymphocyte infusion donor (not recorded which). It is not recorded whose cells these are; they may come from a transplant donor.

The chain employs TRBV4-1 and TRBJ2-1; 10 bases line up with TRBD2. From germline, CDR1 is MGHRA and CDR2 YSYEKL. The CDR3 length is 17 residues. Losses at the gene ends were 0 bases for V and 6 bases for J; bases not matched to a gene: 8. The CDR3 bases are TGCGCCAGCAGCCAAGATCCATTAGCGGGGGGTGGCAATGAGCAGTTCTTC. Protein sequence: CASSQDPLAGGGNEQFF.

There are a few counts of this clonotype. In DNA, the CDR3 is TGTGCCAGCAGTTTTCCCGGGACAGGGGGCTCTGGGGCCAACGTCCTGACTTTC. Translation gives CASSFPGTGGSGANVLTF. V gene TRBV12-3 or TRBV12-4 combines with J gene TRBJ2-6; 11 bases line up with TRBD1. The CDR3 consists of 18 residues. Trimming removed 3 bases from V and 0 bases from J; junction bases left unmatched: 4.

In its sample, this clonotype was seen a few times. The chain carries TRBV5-1 and TRBJ1-4; D gene unclear. Germline V gene data show CDR1 as SGHRS and CDR2 as YFSETQ. Deletions cut 2 bases from V and 0 bases from J, with 8 bases between. The CDR3 is made up of 15 amino acids. The CDR3, as DNA: TGCGCCAGCAGCTTTTCCGGGTCAACTAATGAAAAACTGTTTTTT. It yields the protein CASSFSGSTNEKLFF.

A few counts support this clonotype. The genes are TRBV6-2 or TRBV6-3 and TRBJ2-1; weak D call: TRBD2 (5 bases). Germline V lookup: CDR1 MNHEY, CDR2 SVGEGT. The CDR3 is made up of 15 amino acids. Trimming shortened V by 3 bases and J by 6 bases, and 15 bases separated the two germline ends. The CDR3 DNA reads as TGTGCCAGCAGTTATTCCCAACGGGGAACCAATGAGCAGTTCTTC. Protein product: CASSYSQRGTNEQFF.

This clonotype has just a few counts. This chain connects TRBV7-2 to TRBJ1-2; no definite D call. The V gene's germline CDR1 is SGHTA and CDR2 FQGNSA. The V and J ends lost 5 bases and 6 bases respectively, with 13 bases between them. There are 13 residues in the CDR3. The CDR3 sequence: CASSPRVENGYTF. For the CDR3, the DNA is TGTGCCAGCAGCCCACGTGTGGAGAATGGCTACACCTTC.

The chain is built from TRBV6-1 and TRBJ1-4; TRBD1 agrees at 9 bases. V shed 6 bases, J shed 1 base, and the junction held 12 bases outside the gene matches. Germline-derived CDR1 and CDR2 are MNHNS and SASEGT. The CDR3 covers 18 residues. The DNA of the CDR3 is TGTGCCAGCAGCCGATCCCGGGACAGGGCTCAAACTAATGAAAAACTGTTTTTT. Translation: CASSRSRDRAQTNEKLFF.

This clonotype was picked up a small number of times. The chain has TRBV5-5 and TRBJ2-2; D is possibly TRBD1 or TRBD2 (6 bases each). V lost 4 bases to trimming and J lost 6 bases, with 13 bases between them. In germline, CDR1 is SGHKS, CDR2 YYEKEE (reference sequence). The CDR3 has 14 residues. DNA for the CDR3: TGTGCCAGCAGCCGGGGGCAGAATTCCGGGGAGCTGTTTTTT. The encoded protein is CASSRGQNSGELFF.

This clonotype was counted ten times or more. This chain uses TRBV29-1 with TRBJ2-7, with D unclear. The germline V gene encodes CDR1 SQVTM and CDR2 ANQGSEA. Trimming removed 0 bases at V and 3 bases at J, with 3 bases between. The length of the CDR3 is 11 residues. The CDR3 reads CSVEDRYEQYF. DNA for the CDR3: TGCAGCGTTGAAGATCGCTACGAGCAGTACTTC.

The chain uses TRBV24-1 and TRBJ2-7; TRBD1 might be the D (5 bases). The CDR3 sequence is 15 residues long. Germline values: CDR1 KGHDR, CDR2 SFDVKD. V lost 1 base to trimming and J lost 0 bases, with 9 bases between them. The CDR3 protein is CATSDFDRTSYEQYF. The CDR3 nucleotides are TGTGCCACCAGTGATTTCGACAGAACCTCCTACGAGCAGTACTTC.

V gene TRBV11-2 combines with J gene TRBJ2-1; 8 nucleotides match TRBD2. The CDR3 covers 14 residues. Germline trimming cut 6 bases from V and 7 bases from J; bases unmatched to any gene: 8. Germline V gene data show CDR1 as SGHAT and CDR2 as FQNNGV. The CDR3 bases are TGTGCCAGCAGAGCGGGACTAGTACCTAATGAGCAGTTCTTC. Translation gives CASRAGLVPNEQFF.

This sequence joins TRBV5-1 and TRBJ2-1; 9 bases are shared with TRBD1. The J segment lost 2 bases and the V segment lost 7 bases, leaving 4 bases of the junction unmatched. CDR3 length equals 14 residues. Germline CDR1 is SGHRS and CDR2 is YFSETQ. CDR3 DNA: TGCGCCAGCTCCAGGACAGGGGCCTACAATGAGCAGTTCTTC. It yields the protein CASSRTGAYNEQFF. The full variable domain, its missing parts supplied by reference TRBV5-1 and TRBJ2-1, is KAGVTQTPRYLIKTRGQQVTLSCSPISGHRSVSWYQQTPGQGLQFLFEYFSETQRNKGNFPGRFSGRQFSNSRSEMNVSTLELGDSALYLCASSRTGAYNEQFFGPGTRLTVL.

J is TRBJ2-7 and V is TRBV6-2 or TRBV6-3; D assignment may be TRBD1 or TRBD2 (5 bases each). V shed 6 bases and J shed 4 bases, with 19 bases lying between them. In germline, CDR1 is MNHEY, CDR2 SVGEGT. This CDR3 comprises 15 residues. The CDR3 bases are TGTGCCAGCAGCAATCTTCCGGGACGTCGATACGAGCAGTACTTC. Translated: CASSNLPGRRYEQYF.

Only a few counts were recorded for this clonotype. A read error may account for a junction end that differs from germline. This chain uses TRBV7-9 with TRBJ1-3; no clear D gene. The CDR3 loop spans 17 amino acids. The germline V gene has CDR1 SEHNR and CDR2 FQNEAQ (reference sequence). The CDR3 reads CVSKSYGGELSGNTIYF. CDR3 nucleotide sequence: TGTGTCAGCAAAAGTTACGGTGGAGAACTCTCTGGAAACACCATATATTTT.

This clonotype was observed a single time. CDR3 sequence reads: CSAKALQLSSYEQYF. CDR3 coding DNA: TGCAGTGCTAAAGCCCTACAACTCAGCTCCTACGAGCAGTACTTC. The chain recombines TRBV20-1 with TRBJ2-7; no definite D call. Germline CDR1 DFQATT, CDR2 SNEGSKA (reference sequence). The V end was cut by 4 bases, the J end by 0 bases, with 16 bases between. The CDR3 contains 15 residues.

Here the CDR3 reads CASSVWAGGLYNEQFF. In DNA, the CDR3 is TGTGCCAGCAGCGTTTGGGCGGGAGGGCTCTACAATGAGCAGTTCTTC. The genes are TRBV7-9 and TRBJ2-1; 9 nucleotides agree with TRBD2. Per the germline V gene, CDR1 is SEHNR and CDR2 is FQNEAQ (reference sequence). The CDR3 is 16 residues long. J lost 3 bases, V lost 5 bases, and 8 bases had no gene match.

The table lists this clonotype with a few counts. This chain's CDR3 is CASSGPWVAGTDTQYF. CDR3 coding DNA: TGTGCCAGCAGTGGGCCGTGGGTAGCGGGAACCGATACGCAGTATTTT. The genes are TRBV12-3 or TRBV12-4 and TRBJ2-3, with 8 bases matching TRBD2. After removal of 5 bases from V and 6 bases from J, the junction contained 13 bases not matched to a gene. The CDR3 is made up of 16 amino acids.

The chain couples TRBV5-1 to TRBJ1-1; D might be TRBD1 (5 bases). V lost 6 bases and J 0 bases, leaving 9 bases between the germline ends. The germline V gene encodes CDR1 SGHRS and CDR2 YFSETQ. The CDR3 totals 13 residues. The DNA for the CDR3 is TGCGCCAGCATGAGACAGATGAACACTGAAGCTTTCTTT. This encodes CASMRQMNTEAFF.

This clonotype was recorded many times. CDR3 nucleotide sequence: TGCAGCGCCGGGGACTACCTATACGACAATGAGCAGTTCTTC. As protein: CSAGDYLYDNEQFF. V is TRBV29-1 and J is TRBJ2-1; 7 positions agree with TRBD2. The V gene end was trimmed by 7 bases and the J gene end by 5 bases; junction bases not matched to a gene: 11. This CDR3 has 14 amino acids. Germline assignment: CDR1 SQVTM and CDR2 ANQGSEA.

This clonotype was seen more than once but under ten times. This chain's CDR3 is CSADLLKRGSVEQYF. As DNA, the CDR3 is TGCAGTGCTGACCTCCTTAAACGGGGTTCCGTCGAGCAGTACTTC. The V and J genes are TRBV20-1 and TRBJ2-7; tentatively, D is TRBD2 (5 bases). This CDR3 region has 15 residues. V lost 5 bases, J lost 6 bases, and 23 bases lay in between. Germline lookup yields CDR1 DFQATT and CDR2 SNEGSKA (reference sequence).

This clonotype has just a few counts. V is TRBV5-6 and J is TRBJ1-1; 11 bases align to TRBD1. The CDR3 loop spans 14 amino acids. After removal of 4 bases from V and 3 bases from J, the junction contained 2 bases not matched to a gene. Germline lookup yields CDR1 SGHDT and CDR2 YYEEEE. CDR3 residues: CASSRDRGDTEAFF. In DNA, the CDR3 is TGTGCCAGCAGCCGGGACAGGGGGGACACTGAAGCTTTCTTT.

This clonotype turned up a few times. Here the CDR3 reads CASSSPTGSVTEAFF. The CDR3 bases are TGCGCCAGCAGCTCGCCGACAGGGTCGGTCACTGAAGCTTTCTTT. V gene TRBV5-1 combines with J gene TRBJ1-1; 7 bases align to TRBD1. The CDR3 has 15 amino acids. V trimming: 3 bases; J trimming: 4 bases; junction bases outside the gene matches: 9. CDR1 and CDR2 (germline): SGHRS, YFSETQ. Combining the CDR3 with reference TRBV5-1 and TRBJ1-1 gives the whole variable domain KAGVTQTPRYLIKTRGQQVTLSCSPISGHRSVSWYQQTPGQGLQFLFEYFSETQRNKGNFPGRFSGRQFSNSRSEMNVSTLELGDSALYLCASSSPTGSVTEAFFGQGTRLTVV.

The chain recombines TRBV6-5 with TRBJ2-7, with 11 bases aligning to TRBD2. V was pared by 4 bases and J by 4 bases, with 3 bases of the junction left unmatched. This CDR3 is 14 amino acids long. Germline-derived CDR1 and CDR2 are MNHEY and SVGAGI. CDR3 DNA sequence: TGTGCCAGCAGTTCGTCTAGCGGGGGGTACGAGCAGTACTTC. Translated: CASSSSSGGYEQYF.

Only a few counts were recorded for this clonotype. The chain couples TRBV5-1 to TRBJ2-5; 12 positions match TRBD2. Trimming removed 3 bases from V and 3 bases from J; junction bases left unmatched: 3. This CDR3 is 15 amino acids long. Per the germline V gene, CDR1 is SGHRS and CDR2 is YFSETQ. The CDR3, as DNA: TGCGCCAGCAGCTCTAGCGGGGGGGCTGAAGAGACCCAGTACTTC. It codes for CASSSSGGAEETQYF.